These 29 T cell receptor beta chains originate from one sample sequenced in a study of T-cell memory formation after mild COVID-19. From the 5' RACE reads, TCRdb called clonotypes with MiXCR, one entry per CDR3 protein. The sample lists about 130,000 distinct CDR3 sequences, 5% to 6.5% occurring once. The sequencing input was PBMCs or a T cell subset sorted from them (not recorded which). Receptors originate from an adult woman who had mild COVID-19 (a few samples of this study predate the infection). Cell type and time point are not known.

This clonotype appeared a few times. This rearrangement joins TRBV12-3 or TRBV12-4 to TRBJ1-3; 8 positions agree with TRBD1. Trimming cost V 7 bases and J 0 bases; bases outside gene matches: 5. The CDR3 is 15 amino acids. The CDR3 DNA sequence: TGTGCCAGCACCAGGACAGGGCCCTCTGGAAACACCATATATTTT. Amino acid sequence: CASTRTGPSGNTIYF.

This clonotype was seen ten or more times. The V gene is TRBV20-1, the J gene TRBJ2-1; 8 bases are a match to TRBD1. This CDR3 is 20 amino acids long. Germline values: CDR1 DFQATT, CDR2 SNEGSKA (reference sequence). J gave up 0 bases and V 3 bases, and 19 bases lay outside the gene matches. CDR3 loop: CSARGQEVLIWGSSYNEQFF. The CDR3 DNA reads TGCAGTGCTAGGGGACAGGAAGTACTTATTTGGGGGAGCTCCTACAATGAGCAGTTCTTC.

This chain connects TRBV30 to TRBJ2-4; no definite D call. Trimming left V 1 base short and J 8 bases short, with 6 bases between. Looked up from germline, CDR1 is GTSNPN and CDR2 is SVGIG (reference sequence). The CDR3 totals 11 residues. This chain's CDR3 is CAWSGSYIQYF. For the CDR3, the DNA is TGTGCCTGGAGTGGGAGCTACATTCAGTACTTC.

The sample holds a few counts of this clonotype. The V and J genes are TRBV12-3 or TRBV12-4 and TRBJ1-2; D gene unclear. The ends were cut back, 5 bases at V and 4 bases at J, with 11 bases in the middle. The CDR3 has 13 residues. The CDR3 sequence: CASSAQYIYGYTF. For the CDR3, the DNA is TGTGCCAGCAGTGCCCAATACATCTATGGCTACACCTTC.

J is TRBJ2-3 and V is TRBV18, with 7 bases matching TRBD2. The germline V gene encodes CDR1 KGHSH and CDR2 LQKENI. This CDR3 region has 17 residues. Losses at the gene ends were 1 base for V and 6 bases for J; bases not matched to a gene: 13. The CDR3 is CASSPLAGRAAVDTQYF. The CDR3 nucleotides read TGTGCCAGCTCACCACTCGCGGGGAGGGCCGCTGTGGATACGCAGTATTTT.

The J gene is TRBJ2-7, the V gene TRBV20-1; 12 bases map to TRBD1. CDR3 length: 14 residues. Germline V gene lookup returns CDR1 DFQATT and CDR2 SNEGSKA (reference sequence). V lost 4 bases to trimming and J lost 5 bases; unmatched junction nucleotides: 6. The CDR3 is CSAITGTGGDEQYF. The CDR3 DNA sequence: TGCAGTGCTATTACCGGGACAGGGGGCGACGAGCAGTACTTC.

This clonotype was seen ten or more times. This chain connects TRBV12-3 or TRBV12-4 to TRBJ2-7; maybe TRBD2 (6 bases). The V end was cut by 3 bases, the J end by 2 bases, with 14 bases between. The CDR3 covers 15 residues. The CDR3 region is CASSFRDSSTYEQYF. The CDR3 region has the DNA TGTGCCAGCAGTTTTCGGGACTCCTCAACCTACGAGCAGTACTTC.

The chain combines TRBV6-6 with TRBJ2-3; 14 bases fit TRBD2. This CDR3 has 18 amino acids. V dropped 6 bases and J dropped 1; count of bases not matched to a gene: 9. Per germline, CDR1 MNHNY and CDR2 SVGAGI (reference sequence). The CDR3 reads CASRMRGGLAGGTDTQYF. CDR3 bases: TGTGCCAGCAGAATGCGAGGGGGACTAGCGGGAGGCACAGATACGCAGTATTTT.

This clonotype showed up just a few times. The V and J genes are TRBV27 and TRBJ2-3; no clear D gene. The V end was cut by 6 bases, the J end by 0 bases, with 10 bases between. Germline V gene lookup returns CDR1 MNHEY and CDR2 SMNVEV (reference sequence). This CDR3 spans 14 amino acids. The CDR3 sequence: CASRRTASTDTQYF. For the CDR3, the DNA is TGTGCCAGCAGACGGACGGCTAGCACAGATACGCAGTATTTT.

This clonotype was detected many times. This chain links TRBV7-6 with TRBJ1-6; D unclear. Trimming shortened V by 2 bases and J by 6 bases, and 23 bases separated the two germline ends. Germline V CDR1 and CDR2: SGHVS, FNYEAQ. This CDR3 contains 19 residues. CDR3 region: CASSLSGRELDTTNSPLHF. The CDR3 nucleotides are TGTGCCAGCAGCTTATCGGGCAGAGAGCTCGACACGACTAATTCACCCCTCCACTTT.

This clonotype turned up a few times. The V and J genes are TRBV6-5 and TRBJ2-2; D might be TRBD2 (6 bases). The V and J ends lost 6 bases and 4 bases respectively, with 15 bases between them. Germline assignment: CDR1 MNHEY and CDR2 SVGAGI. There are 15 residues in the CDR3. CDR3 nucleotides: TGTGCCAGCAGCCCCCCAGGGACTGGCACCGGGGAGCTGTTTTTT. Protein: CASSPPGTGTGELFF.

In this sample, this clonotype turned up a few times. The chain uses TRBV5-5 and TRBJ1-1; 8 bases align to TRBD1. CDR3 length equals 15 residues. CDR1 and CDR2 (germline): SGHKS, YYEKEE (reference sequence). Trimming removed 4 bases from V and 6 bases from J; junction bases left unmatched: 11. CDR3 sequence: CASSPRQGSGAEAFF. CDR3 DNA: TGTGCCAGCAGCCCCCGACAGGGGAGCGGCGCTGAAGCTTTCTTT.

This chain joins TRBV20-1 and TRBJ2-7; no firm D call. V was trimmed by 0 bases and J by 3 bases, leaving 15 bases between them. The CDR3 is 15 amino acids. Germline CDR1 is DFQATT and CDR2 is SNEGSKA (reference sequence). The CDR3 loop reads CSARDFRTMVYEQYF. The CDR3, as DNA: TGCAGTGCTAGAGATTTCCGCACAATGGTCTACGAGCAGTACTTC.

The table lists this clonotype with a few counts. The chain combines TRBV6-4 with TRBJ2-3; no reliable D call. CDR1 MRHNA and CDR2 SNTAGT come from the germline V gene. The CDR3 contains 12 residues. Trimming took off 0 bases at V and 6 bases at J, with 4 bases between the two ends. The CDR3 here is CASSDSLDTQYF. The CDR3 nucleotides are TGTGCCAGCAGTGACTCGCTGGATACGCAGTATTTT.

This clonotype was seen many times. This chain uses TRBV7-9 with TRBJ1-5, with D possibly matching TRBD1 (5 bases). V lost 4 bases to trimming and J lost 7 bases, with 8 bases between them. The length of the CDR3 is 12 residues. Germline loops: CDR1 SEHNR, CDR2 FQNEAQ (reference sequence). The CDR3 DNA reads TGTGCCAGCAGCTCACGGGGGCAGCCCCAGCATTTT. Protein: CASSSRGQPQHF.

This clonotype was seen at least ten times. The gene calls are TRBV11-2 and TRBJ2-1, with 7 bases identical to TRBD2. From germline, CDR1 is SGHAT and CDR2 FQNNGV. V was clipped by 2 bases and J by 4 bases; unmatched bases: 11. This CDR3 comprises 17 residues. In nucleotides, the CDR3 is TGTGCCAGCAGCTTAATCCGCCAGGAGGGACTATACAATGAGCAGTTCTTC. Translated, it gives CASSLIRQEGLYNEQFF.

This clonotype was seen a few times. The chain uses TRBV15 and TRBJ1-2; D gene uncertain. The CDR3 runs 14 residues. Germline V gives CDR1 LNHNV, CDR2 YYDKDF (reference sequence). V was shortened by 5 bases and J by 7 bases, with 17 bases between the two germline ends. The CDR3 nucleotides are TGTGCCACCAGCCCCGGGAACCTTCCGGGTGGCTACACCTTC. Translated: CATSPGNLPGGYTF.

This clonotype was picked up a small number of times. This chain connects TRBV20-1 to TRBJ2-3; 14 nucleotides line up with TRBD2. CDR3 length: 17 amino acids. V gave up 2 bases and J gave up 6 bases; unmatched junction bases: 10. Per germline, CDR1 DFQATT and CDR2 SNEGSKA (reference sequence). CDR3 amino acids: CSARTPGTSGSTDTQYF. The CDR3 DNA reads as TGCAGTGCTAGAACCCCCGGGACTAGCGGGAGTACCGATACGCAGTATTTT.

The chain carries TRBV6-5 and TRBJ1-2, with D possibly being TRBD1 (6 bases). The CDR3 contains 17 residues. Between the trimmed V and J ends, which lost 4 bases and 2 bases, there was a span of 20 bases. The germline V gene encodes CDR1 MNHEY and CDR2 SVGAGI. The chain's CDR3 is CASSSRSSQGGNYGYTF. The CDR3 DNA is TGTGCCAGCAGTTCCAGATCCTCACAGGGTGGGAACTATGGCTACACCTTC.

This clonotype has only a few counts. V gene TRBV24-1 combines with J gene TRBJ2-1; TRBD2 matches 7 bases. The CDR3 runs 15 residues. The junction had 8 bases not matched to a gene; V was cut back by 5 bases and J by 5 bases. Per germline, CDR1 KGHDR and CDR2 SFDVKD. CDR3: CATSGGRETNNEQFF. CDR3 DNA: TGTGCCACCAGTGGTGGGCGGGAGACGAACAATGAGCAGTTCTTC.

In its sample, this clonotype was seen a few times. The J gene is TRBJ2-2, the V gene TRBV12-3 or TRBV12-4; D is unresolved. Trimming pared 2 bases from V and 4 bases from J, leaving 8 bases between. The CDR3 is 14 amino acids. CDR3 loop: CASSLSTSTGELFF. The CDR3 bases are TGTGCCAGCAGTTTATCGACAAGCACCGGGGAGCTGTTTTTT.

This clonotype occurred a few times. CDR3 loop: CASSQTPGQGIEQYF. The CDR3, as DNA: TGCGCCAGCAGCCAAACGCCTGGACAGGGGATCGAGCAGTACTTC. This sequence joins TRBV4-1 and TRBJ2-7, with 9 bases matching TRBD1. The CDR3 totals 15 residues. Germline CDR1 is MGHRA and CDR2 is YSYEKL. The junction had 8 bases not matched to a gene; V was cut back by 2 bases and J by 6 bases.

The chain carries TRBV30 and TRBJ1-1; D remains ambiguous. Germline values: CDR1 GTSNPN, CDR2 SVGIG (reference sequence). V was cut by 2 bases and J by 5 bases, with 6 bases left in between. The CDR3 totals 11 residues. The chain's CDR3 is CAWSLWTEAFF. The CDR3 DNA reads as TGTGCCTGGAGTCTATGGACTGAAGCTTTCTTT. The whole variable domain, filled in from reference TRBV30 and TRBJ1-1, reads SQTIHQWPATLVQPVGSPLSLECTVEGTSNPNLYWYRQAAGRGLQLLFYSVGIGQISSEVPQNLSASRPQDRQFILSSKKLLLSDSGFYLCAWSLWTEAFFGQGTRLTVV.

This clonotype was counted at least ten times. This chain connects TRBV20-1 to TRBJ2-4; 7 positions agree with TRBD1. Looked up from germline, CDR1 is DFQATT and CDR2 is SNEGSKA (reference sequence). This CDR3 comprises 17 residues. V dropped 5 bases and J dropped 2; count of bases not matched to a gene: 15. CDR3 nucleotide sequence: TGCAGTGCTTTACAGGGGTCTGCGCAATTTCCCAAAAACATTCAGTACTTC. Protein sequence: CSALQGSAQFPKNIQYF.

This clonotype was recorded many times. The CDR3 sequence: CASNQDRTGDEQFF. The CDR3 DNA reads TGCGCCAGCAACCAGGACAGGACTGGAGATGAGCAGTTCTTC. This chain connects TRBV5-1 to TRBJ2-1, with TRBD1 matching over 7 bases. CDR3 length equals 14 residues. With 6 bases clipped from V and 8 bases from J, the junction kept 11 bases outside the gene matches. Germline values: CDR1 SGHRS, CDR2 YFSETQ.

This clonotype was counted many times. This rearrangement joins TRBV12-3 or TRBV12-4 to TRBJ1-4; 10 bases line up with TRBD1. V lost 6 bases and J lost 6; bases outside the gene matches: 10. The CDR3 is made up of 16 amino acids. CDR3 sequence (DNA): TGTGCCAGCAGCCCGGGACAGGGGAGGGCTGATGAAAAACTGTTTTTT. This codes for CASSPGQGRADEKLFF.

This clonotype has a handful of counts. J is TRBJ1-5 and V is TRBV19; D might be TRBD1 (5 bases). The length of the CDR3 is 13 residues. V lost 4 bases to trimming and J lost 9 bases, with 13 bases between them. Per germline, CDR1 LNHDA and CDR2 SQIVND (reference sequence). Here the CDR3 DNA reads TGTGCCAGTAGTAATCAGGGAGGAGGGCCCCAGCATTTT. This encodes CASSNQGGGPQHF. Drawing the rest from reference TRBV19 and TRBJ1-5, the complete variable domain is DGGITQSPKYLFRKEGQNVTLSCEQNLNHDAMYWYRQDPGQGLRLIYYSQIVNDFQKGDIAEGYSVSREKKESFPLTVTSAQKNPTAFYLCASSNQGGGPQHFGDGTRLSIL.

V is TRBV19 and J is TRBJ2-4; D may match TRBD1 or TRBD2 (5 bases each). Germline CDR1 and CDR2: LNHDA and SQIVND (reference sequence). V dropped 3 bases and J dropped 3 bases, with 15 bases sitting between them. The CDR3 consists of 16 residues. The CDR3 is CASSIGTGHGKNIQYF. CDR3 sequence (DNA): TGTGCCAGTAGTATCGGGACGGGTCATGGCAAAAACATTCAGTACTTC.

CDR3 sequence: CASSLSTAYYEQYF. As DNA, the CDR3 is TGTGCCAGCAGTTTATCTACCGCATACTACGAGCAGTACTTC. The chain uses TRBV27 and TRBJ2-7; D remains ambiguous. The CDR3 extends over 14 amino acids. The ends were cut back, 0 bases at V and 3 bases at J, with 9 bases in the middle. Per germline, CDR1 MNHEY and CDR2 SMNVEV (reference sequence).